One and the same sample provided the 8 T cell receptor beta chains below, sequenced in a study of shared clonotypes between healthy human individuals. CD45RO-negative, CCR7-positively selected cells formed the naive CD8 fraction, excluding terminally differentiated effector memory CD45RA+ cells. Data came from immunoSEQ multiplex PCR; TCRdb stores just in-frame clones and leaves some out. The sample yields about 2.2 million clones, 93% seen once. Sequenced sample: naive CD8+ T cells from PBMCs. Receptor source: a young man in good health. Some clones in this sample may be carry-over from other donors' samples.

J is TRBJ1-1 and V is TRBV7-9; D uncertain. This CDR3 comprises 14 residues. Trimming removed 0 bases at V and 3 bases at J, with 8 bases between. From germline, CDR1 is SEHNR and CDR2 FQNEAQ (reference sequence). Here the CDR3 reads CASSLAGAYTEAFF. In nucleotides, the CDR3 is TGTGCCAGCAGCTTAGCGGGAGCCTACACTGAAGCTTTCTTT. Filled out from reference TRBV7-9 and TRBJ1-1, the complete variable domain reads DTGVSQNPRHKITKRGQNVTFRCDPISEHNRLYWYRQTLGQGPEFLTYFQNEAQLEKSRLLSDRFSAERPKGSFSTLEIQRTEQGDSAMYLCASSLAGAYTEAFFGQGTRLTVV.

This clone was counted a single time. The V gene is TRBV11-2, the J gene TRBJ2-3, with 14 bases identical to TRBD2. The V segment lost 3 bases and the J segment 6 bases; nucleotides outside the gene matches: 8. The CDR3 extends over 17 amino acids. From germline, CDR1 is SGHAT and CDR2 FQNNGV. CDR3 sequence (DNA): TGTGCCAGCAGCTTCCCGGGACTAGCGGGAGTATGGGATACGCAGTATTTT. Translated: CASSFPGLAGVWDTQYF.

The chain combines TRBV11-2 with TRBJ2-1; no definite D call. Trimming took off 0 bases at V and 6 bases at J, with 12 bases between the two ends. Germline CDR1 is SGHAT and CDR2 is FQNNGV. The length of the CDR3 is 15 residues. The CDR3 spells CASSLEVGFFNEQFF. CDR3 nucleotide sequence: TGTGCCAGCAGCTTAGAAGTGGGCTTCTTCAATGAGCAGTTCTTC.

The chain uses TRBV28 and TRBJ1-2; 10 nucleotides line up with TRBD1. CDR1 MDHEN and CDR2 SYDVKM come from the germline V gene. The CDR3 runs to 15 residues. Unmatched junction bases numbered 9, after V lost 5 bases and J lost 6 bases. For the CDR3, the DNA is TGTGCCAGCAGTCTACCGGGGACAGGGGATGATGGCTACACCTTC. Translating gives CASSLPGTGDDGYTF.

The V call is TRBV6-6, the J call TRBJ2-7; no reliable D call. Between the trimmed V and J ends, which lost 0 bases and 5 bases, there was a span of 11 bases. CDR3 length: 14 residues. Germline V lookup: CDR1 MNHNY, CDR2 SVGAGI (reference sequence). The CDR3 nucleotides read TGTGCCAGCAGTTACTCGTCCAAACTGGACGAGCAGTACTTC. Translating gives CASSYSSKLDEQYF.

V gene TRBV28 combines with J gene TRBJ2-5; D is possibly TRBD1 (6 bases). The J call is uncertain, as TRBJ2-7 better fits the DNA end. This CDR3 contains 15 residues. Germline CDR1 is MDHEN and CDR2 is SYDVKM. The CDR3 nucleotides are TGTGCCAGCAGCCTCACACAGGGTATTACCTACGAGCAGTACTTC. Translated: CASSLTQGITYEQYF.

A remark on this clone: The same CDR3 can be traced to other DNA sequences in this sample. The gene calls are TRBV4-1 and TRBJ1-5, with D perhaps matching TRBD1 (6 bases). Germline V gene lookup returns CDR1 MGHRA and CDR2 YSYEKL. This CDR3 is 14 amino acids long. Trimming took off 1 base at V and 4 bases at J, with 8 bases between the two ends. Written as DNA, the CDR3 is TGCGCCAGCAGCCAAGTTACAGGGAATCAGCCCCAGCATTTT. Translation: CASSQVTGNQPQHF.

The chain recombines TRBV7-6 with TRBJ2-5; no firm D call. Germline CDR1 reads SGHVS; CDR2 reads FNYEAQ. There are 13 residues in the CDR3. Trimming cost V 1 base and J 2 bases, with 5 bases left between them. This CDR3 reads CASSLVPQETQYF. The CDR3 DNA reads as TGTGCCAGCAGCTTAGTACCACAAGAGACCCAGTACTTC.